This TCR beta chain was found in a study of T cell responses to AZD1222 COVID-19 vaccine (dated by TCRdb to the early 2020s). Regarding the complete study: TCR sequencing covered over 230 trial participants: about 210 given two doses of AZD1222 and approximately 25 given two doses of MenACWY control vaccine. Trial participants were enrolled by age into 18-55, 56-69 and 70-plus year subgroups, with approximately 160, 26 and 62 TCR-sequenced participants respectively. Study-wide conclusions, independent of this receptor: The whole spike protein was spanned by vaccine-associated CD4 TCRs, and dominant responses were seen in regions 160-218 and 743-854. No day 14 peak-response samples were available, so repertoires were characterized only after the peak T cell response. Spike-specific TCR breadth and depth rose significantly after two AZD1222 doses compared with day 0 and with MenACWY recipients. In the small 56-69-year group, the increase in depth fell short of significance, most likely because of low power. Participants were mostly white British, with more females than males. The authors suggested clonal diversity may have been underestimated. Only a handful of AZD1222 recipients were SARS-CoV-2 seropositive at baseline, limiting conclusions about previously exposed vaccinees. Reportedly, close to half of the unique spike-specific TCRs recognized epitopes lying outside the regions that are mutated in the B.1.351 and B.1.1.7 variants.

Details on this clone: The target of this receptor is not known. Base qualities are missing; no much larger clone stands one base away.

The time point label for this specimen denotes: about 28 days (+/-7) after the second vaccine dose. The intended sense of this specimen's treatment or condition label: meningococcal conjugate vaccine given as trial control. Vaccinee samples were obtained from the UK trials COV001 and COV002, which included a single-blind randomized controlled phase 2/3 trial of AZD1222 (ChAdOx1 nCoV-19) in healthy adults. For TCRbeta chain sequencing, PBMC samples were collected from trial participants at day 0 and at day 28 after the second dose. The CDR3 regions of human TCRbeta chains were analyzed by immunosequencing. From the authors' description of their analysis: Repertoire TCRs were matched against a reference library of SARS-CoV-2-specific TCRs generated with the MIRA antigen-specificity platform. Breadth was defined as the fraction of unique TCRs that were SARS-CoV-2-associated. Depth was defined as the fraction of total T cells that were SARS-CoV-2-associated. Using the MIRA data, each spike-specific TCR was assigned both to the spike region to which the TCR was reactive and to a CD4 or CD8 class. Log10-transformed breadth and depth values were compared by one-way ANOVA with Sidak's multiple comparisons tests. Here the immuneACCESS table is served through TCRdb, limited to in-frame sequences with V and J called. Missing clones are a known gap in these copies; in checked studies unresolved V genes cover under half, and the rest lacks a known reason. From that table come the V and J calls and clone size; the DNA was used to work out D and trimming. The sample includes about 210,000 clones, with about 95% observed a single time. Roughly 1.8% of the sample rests with the top ten.

Reading the germline V gene (reference sequence) gives CDR1 LNHDA and CDR2 SQIVND. Trimming accounts for 11 bases at V and 4 bases at J, while the number of junction bases matched to no gene is 11. The CDR3 runs 13 residues from the cysteine to the phenylalanine. Only the CDR3 portion is preserved as DNA: 39 bases, with reading frame beginning at the first base. The clonotype was recovered from an adult who received the MenACWY meningococcal vaccine as a control. This specimen consisted of peripheral blood, obtained 28 days after the second dose of the MenACWY control vaccine. Recombination joined TRBV19 with TRBJ2-7, with 7 bases matching TRBD2. The nucleotide sequence is TGTGCCGAGGGCGGGAGATGGTGGTACGAGCAGTACTTC. Its coded protein is CAEGGRWWYEQYF.